The TCR beta chain described here comes from a study of CD8+CD57+ T cells in acquired aplastic anemia. Study-wide background: Sorted cells (CD4+ and CD8+) yielded DNA amounts that averaged around 3.5 ug.

By flow cytometry, patients selected for sequencing had shown an expansion of CD8+CD57+ cells. Among the patients, all had severe acquired aplastic anemia. In regard to this clonotype: The antigen is not known.

Overall study findings and caveats: Statistical testing detected no significant gap in CD8+ Simpson's diversity between patients and controls. Patients and controls shared just under 30 CD8+ CDR3 sequences.

After removal of 3 bases from V and 7 bases from J, the junction contained 16 bases not matched to a gene. This CDR3 is built from 17 residues. Germline values: CDR1 MNHEY, CDR2 SMNVEV (reference sequence). CDR3 and TCR beta VDJ profiling relied on genomic DNA as the template. TCRdb re-derived calls from the reads in MiXCR, one entry per CDR3 protein. The profile covers around 430,000 distinct CDR3 sequences, with around 30% appearing a single time and around 0.82% taken by the ten largest. The sequence came from a human donor with aplastic anemia. The sample comprised sorted CD4+, CD8+, or CD8+CD57+ T cells (not recorded which) from PBMCs. V and J are TRBV27 and TRBJ1-1, with 8 positions matching TRBD1. The chain's CDR3 is CASSFRPPPGGQGEAFF. For the CDR3, the DNA is TGTGCCAGCAGTTTTAGGCCCCCCCCCGGCGGACAGGGTGAAGCTTTCTTT.